The 24 T cell receptor beta chains below come from one sample, sequenced in a study of molecular identifiers for immune sequencing clone quantification. TCRdb fed the PCR reads into MiXCR, producing one record per CDR3 protein. The sample has fewer than 70,000 distinct CDR3 sequences; 15% to 20% are singletons. Sequencing was done on a sample of naive CD8+ T cells from blood, with Jurkat cell RNA spiked in. This sample's subset: FACS-sorted CD8+CD4-CCR7+CD45RA+ naive T cells. Receptors originate from a human donor in good health. Some libraries in this study had Jurkat cell RNA spiked in.

The chain combines TRBV27 with TRBJ2-2; the D is unclear. The length of the CDR3 is 14 residues. Per the germline V gene, CDR1 is MNHEY and CDR2 is SMNVEV (reference sequence). The V end lost 2 bases, the J end lost 4 bases, and 8 bases lay between the germline ends. CDR3 loop: CASSLVMATGELFF. The CDR3 nucleotides are TGTGCCAGCAGTTTAGTCATGGCCACCGGGGAGCTGTTTTTT.

This clonotype was detected ten times or more. This sequence joins TRBV13 and TRBJ2-1; TRBD1 matches 8 bases. The CDR3 covers 16 residues. Germline CDR1 PRHDT, CDR2 FYEKMQ (reference sequence). The J segment lost 9 bases and the V segment lost 4 bases, leaving 14 bases of the junction unmatched. The CDR3 region has the DNA TGTGCCAGCAGCTCCGATTCAGGGGGCCGAGGCGGTGAGCAGTTCTTC. This gives the protein CASSSDSGGRGGEQFF.

This clonotype has a count of ten or more. Possible read error: a much larger clone is one base away. V usage is TRBV29-1 and J usage is TRBJ2-3; D is uncertain. CDR1 SQVTM and CDR2 ANQGSEA come from the germline V gene. This CDR3 is built from 17 residues. V lost 0 bases and J lost 0, with 16 bases in between. CDR3 sequence reads: CSVEDQAYLASTDTQYF. The CDR3 region has the DNA TGCAGCGTTGAAGATCAGGCCTATTTGGCTAGCACAGATACGCAGTATTTT.

This clonotype has at least ten counts. The chain combines TRBV5-6 with TRBJ2-7; D is unresolved. V dropped 4 bases and J dropped 3 bases, with 17 bases sitting between them. Germline V gene lookup returns CDR1 SGHDT and CDR2 YYEEEE. The CDR3 has 15 amino acids. The CDR3 is CASSAPDALLYEQYF. For the CDR3, the DNA is TGTGCCAGCAGCGCCCCGGACGCGCTACTCTACGAGCAGTACTTC.

With respect to this clonotype: A single base separates this from a much larger clone, so it may be a read error. The chain recombines TRBV12-3 or TRBV12-4 with TRBJ1-5; 7 bases line up with TRBD1. V dropped 6 bases and J dropped 7; count of bases not matched to a gene: 12. The CDR3 has 15 amino acids. The chain's CDR3 is CASSPGIGGQQPQHF. The CDR3 region has the DNA TGTGCCAGCAGCCCCGGGATAGGGGGCCAGCAGCCCCAGCATTTT.

This clonotype was observed many times. V and J are TRBV16 and TRBJ2-3; TRBD2 agrees at 9 bases. In germline, CDR1 is KGHSY, CDR2 FQNENV. V lost 4 bases, J lost 6 bases, and 11 bases stayed unmatched. This CDR3 spans 16 amino acids. CDR3 DNA sequence: TGTGCCAGCAGCCCTGGGGCGGGACTAGCAGCGGATACGCAGTATTTT. Translating it yields CASSPGAGLAADTQYF. The full variable domain, completed using reference TRBV16 and TRBJ2-3, is GEEVAQTPKHLVRGEGQKAKLYCAPIKGHSYVFWYQQVLKNEFKFLISFQNENVFDETGMPKERFSAKCLPNSPCSLEIQATKLEDSAVYFCASSPGAGLAADTQYFGPGTRLTVL.

This clonotype was seen many times. The gene calls are TRBV29-1 and TRBJ2-1, with 11 nucleotides matching TRBD1. Per the germline V gene, CDR1 is SQVTM and CDR2 is ANQGSEA. This CDR3 has 16 residues. V lost 5 bases, J lost 9 bases, and 15 bases stayed unmatched. The CDR3: CSVSFLDRGPNSEQFF. DNA for the CDR3: TGCAGCGTTTCTTTTTTGGACAGGGGGCCCAATAGTGAGCAGTTCTTC.

This clonotype was counted between two and nine times. The chain is built from TRBV2 and TRBJ2-1, with 8 bases that match TRBD2. The CDR3 covers 15 residues. Germline CDR1 is SNHLY and CDR2 is FYNNEI. With 6 bases clipped from V and 3 bases from J, the junction kept 7 bases outside the gene matches. This CDR3 is CASRLAGTLYNEQFF. CDR3 nucleotides: TGTGCCAGCAGATTAGCGGGAACCCTCTACAATGAGCAGTTCTTC.

This clonotype was counted many times. The V call is TRBV5-1, the J call TRBJ2-1; 9 bases agree with TRBD1. Per the germline V gene, CDR1 is SGHRS and CDR2 is YFSETQ. CDR3 length: 12 amino acids. V was pared by 0 bases and J by 15 bases, with 4 bases of the junction left unmatched. CDR3 sequence (DNA): TGCGCCAGCAGCTTGGCACAGGGGGCTCTGTTCTTC. Amino acids: CASSLAQGALFF.

This clonotype was seen more than once but under ten times. The genes are TRBV27 and TRBJ2-5; TRBD2 might be the D (6 bases). The V end was cut by 5 bases, the J end by 5 bases, with 18 bases between. The CDR3 has 15 residues. CDR1 is MNHEY, CDR2 SMNVEV, per germline (reference sequence). CDR3 residues: CASSPYSGSGETQYF. CDR3 sequence (DNA): TGTGCCAGCAGTCCCTATAGCGGATCGGGTGAGACCCAGTACTTC.

In this sample, this clonotype turned up many times. DNA of the CDR3: TGCAGTGCTAGTAGTTTTAGGGGTGCCAAAAACATTCAGTACTTC. As protein: CSASSFRGAKNIQYF. The V gene is TRBV20-1, the J gene TRBJ2-4, with D perhaps matching TRBD1 (5 bases). CDR1 is DFQATT and CDR2 is SNEGSKA in the germline V gene (reference sequence). Trimming took off 3 bases at V and 1 base at J, with 13 bases between the two ends. The CDR3 has 15 residues.

This clonotype was seen once. The junction departs from the called germline gene at one end, perhaps through a read error. The V and J genes are TRBV9 and TRBJ1-3; D is uncertain. The germline V gene has CDR1 SGDLS and CDR2 YYNGEE. This CDR3 has 16 amino acids. For the CDR3, the DNA is TGTGTCAGCAGCGCGCCACCCCGCAGCTCTGGAAACACCATATATTTT. Protein product: CVSSAPPRSSGNTIYF. Full variable domain (rest looked up from reference TRBV9 and TRBJ1-3): DSGVTQTPKHLITATGQRVTLRCSPRSGDLSVYWYQQSLDQGLQFLIQYYNGEERAKGNILERFSAQQFPDLHSELNLSSLELGDSALYFCVSSAPPRSSGNTIYFGEGSWLTVV.

This clonotype was picked up many times. V is TRBV3-1 and J is TRBJ2-1; D remains ambiguous. The CDR3 covers 12 residues. Germline V gives CDR1 LGHDT, CDR2 YNNKEL (reference sequence). V lost 4 bases and J lost 4, with 5 bases in between. The CDR3: CASSPRYNEQFF. CDR3 sequence (DNA): TGTGCCAGCAGCCCCAGGTACAATGAGCAGTTCTTC.

The chain has TRBV27 and TRBJ1-1, with 7 bases identical to TRBD1. The germline gives CDR1 MNHEY, CDR2 SMNVEV (reference sequence). J lost 3 bases, V lost 6 bases, and 7 bases had no gene match. The CDR3 is 14 amino acids. Here the CDR3 reads CASRETGNHTEAFF. Here the CDR3 DNA reads TGTGCCAGCAGAGAGACAGGGAATCACACTGAAGCTTTCTTT.

As for this clonotype: Since a much larger clone is just one base distant, this may be a read error. The chain couples TRBV27 to TRBJ2-2, with TRBD2 matching over 7 bases. The length of the CDR3 is 15 residues. Per the germline V gene, CDR1 is MNHEY and CDR2 is SMNVEV (reference sequence). CDR3 coding DNA: TGTGCCAGCAGAGCGGGACTTGTGAAAACCGGGGGGCTGTTTTTT. Translation: CASRAGLVKTGGLFF.

The gene calls are TRBV24-1 and TRBJ2-1; unclear D gene. The CDR3 is made up of 11 amino acids. Deletions cut 7 bases from V and 3 bases from J, with 3 bases between. The germline V gene encodes CDR1 KGHDR and CDR2 SFDVKD. In DNA, the CDR3 is TGTGCCACCAGGGACTACAATGAGCAGTTCTTC. Translating gives CATRDYNEQFF.

There are many counts of this clonotype. This chain links TRBV19 with TRBJ2-7; the D is unclear. Trimming took 9 bases from V and 1 from J, leaving 16 bases between them. The CDR3 has 14 residues. Germline loops: CDR1 LNHDA, CDR2 SQIVND (reference sequence). The CDR3 loop reads CASQPGPGSYEQYF. Here the CDR3 DNA reads TGTGCCAGCCAACCGGGTCCCGGGTCCTACGAGCAGTACTTC.

This clonotype was picked up many times. This chain connects TRBV12-3 or TRBV12-4 to TRBJ2-3; D is unresolved. The V gene lost 2 bases and the J gene lost 0 bases, with 3 bases spanning the gap. The CDR3 loop spans 13 amino acids. The CDR3 sequence is CASSLTSTDTQYF. The CDR3, as DNA: TGTGCCAGCAGTTTAACTAGCACAGATACGCAGTATTTT.

For this clonotype: A read error is possible here, since a much larger clone lies one base away. This chain uses TRBV6-4 with TRBJ2-5, with D hard to call. The CDR3 extends over 13 amino acids. CDR1 is MRHNA, CDR2 SNTAGT, per germline. V dropped 8 bases and J dropped 3 bases, with 13 bases sitting between them. The CDR3 nucleotides read TGTGCCAGCGGTGTGAGCGAAAAAGAGACCCAGTACTTC. It encodes CASGVSEKETQYF.

In its sample, this clonotype was seen many times. V gene TRBV5-1 combines with J gene TRBJ2-7; a weak D match, TRBD1 (5 bases). The germline V gene encodes CDR1 SGHRS and CDR2 YFSETQ. This CDR3 has 16 amino acids. The V end lost 0 bases, the J end lost 0 bases, and 13 bases lay between the germline ends. CDR3 sequence reads: CASSLAPGLSSYEQYF. In DNA, the CDR3 is TGCGCCAGCAGCTTGGCACCAGGGCTGAGCTCCTACGAGCAGTACTTC.

As for this clonotype: Here the CDR3 omits its conserved ending phenylalanine or tryptophan, so a read error is the likely source. The J gene is TRBJ2-1, the V gene TRBV2; maybe TRBD1 (6 bases). Per germline, CDR1 SNHLY and CDR2 FYNNEI. This CDR3 spans 16 amino acids. The ends were cut back, 4 bases at V and 2 bases at J, with 15 bases in the middle. The CDR3 here is CASSAPRDIAYNEQFS. The CDR3 DNA sequence: TGTGCCAGCAGTGCTCCCCGGGACATCGCCTACAATGAGCAGTTCTCC.

With respect to this clonotype: One base away lies a much larger clone, so this may be a sequencing read error. The chain employs TRBV12-3 or TRBV12-4 and TRBJ2-7; TRBD2 aligns across 8 bases. J gave up 0 bases and V 6 bases, and 7 bases lay outside the gene matches. The CDR3 is 15 residues long. DNA of the CDR3: TGTGCCAGCAGCTCACTAGCGGTTCCCTCCTACGAGCAGTACTTC. Translation gives CASSSLAVPSYEQYF.

In regard to this clonotype: One junction end does not reproduce the germline sequence, and a read error may be involved. The CDR3 region has the DNA TGTGCCGGCAGCTTGGGGCGCCCGAACACTGAAGCTTTCTTT. Its translation is CAGSLGRPNTEAFF. The V call is TRBV5-6, the J call TRBJ1-1, with D tentatively TRBD1 (5 bases). The germline gives CDR1 SGHDT, CDR2 YYEEEE. This CDR3 contains 14 residues.

This clonotype showed up just a few times. The chain is built from TRBV29-1 and TRBJ2-1; TRBD2 matches 8 bases. Germline V gives CDR1 SQVTM, CDR2 ANQGSEA. V lost 6 bases, J lost 6 bases, and 13 bases stayed unmatched. The CDR3 runs to 15 residues. The CDR3: CSVYYSGSMSNEQFF. DNA of the CDR3: TGCAGCGTCTATTACAGCGGGAGTATGTCCAATGAGCAGTTCTTC.